This T cell receptor (beta chain) came from a study (dated by TCRdb to 2022 to 2024). The paper as a whole reports these results and caveats: Further investigation, including longitudinal sampling and assessment of a control group, is stated by the authors to be required.

PBMCs were separated from peripheral blood, and TCR beta sequencing was performed on genomic DNA obtained from unsorted PBMCs. This clone has just one count. The antigen it recognizes is unknown. Within one base of it there is no much larger clone, and no base qualities were kept. Survey-level sequencing on the immunoSEQ platform was used to profile TCR beta chain repertoires. Per the authors' processing: Repertoire diversity was quantified by the inverse Simpson index, and CDR3 amino acid length spectratypes and V-J pairing frequencies were compared. Clonotypes specific to SARS-CoV-2, CMV, influenza A and EBV were annotated by matching TCR beta CDR3 sequences against VDJdb. TCRdb's version of the immuneACCESS table is confined to in-frame rearrangements and falls short of the full clone set. An unresolved V gene accounts for under half of the shortfall where checked; the remainder is of unknown origin. The DNA was the basis for D and trimming; V, J and clone size are from that table. Here the sample has about 50,000 clones; 90% to 95% occur a single time. 9.5% to 12% of the sample rests with the top ten.

CDR1 is given as KGHSH and CDR2 as LQKENI, both from the germline V gene. The CDR3 sequence holds 14 residues, the cysteine and phenylalanine included. This entry keeps only the CDR3 DNA: 42 bases, framed from base 1. Unmatched junction bases come to 0, with V trimmed by 3 bases and J by 9 bases. Sequences were obtained from PBMCs. In this chain, TRBV18 is recombined with TRBJ2-1; the central 15 bases match TRBD2. This receptor was taken from a man between 40 and 49 years old with rheumatoid arthritis. CDR3 protein: CASSPGLAGGEQFF. The nucleotide sequence reads as follows: TGTGCCAGCTCACCGGGACTAGCGGGAGGTGAGCAGTTCTTC.